This T cell receptor beta chain was captured in a study of CD8+ T cells in alopecia areata. Regarding the study as a whole: Numerous expanded lesional clones remained in scalp and blood during tofacitinib. The study found higher clonality in lesional than normal scalp, especially in alopecia totalis/universalis. Tofacitinib delivered significant drops in scalp clonality and in expanded CD8+ clones among the top 100.

As concerns this clone: The antigen is unknown.

The treatment is: oral pan-JAK inhibitor, 5-10 mg twice daily. The CDR3 extends over 13 amino acids. CDR1 is SGHDT and CDR2 is YYEEEE in the germline V gene. The germline V and J ends were trimmed by 4 bases and 6 bases, with 12 bases remaining between them. In each case, RNA was isolated and then reverse transcribed into cDNA as the sequencing template. The repertoire was sequenced with immunoSEQ multiplex PCR; TCRdb's copy has only in-frame clones and lacks some. The sample includes under 200,000 clones, less than 70% seen only once; the top ten take over 0.85%. The sample was CD4+ T cells sorted from blood, taken at week 4, from a patient treated with tofacitinib. This chain links TRBV5-6 with TRBJ2-3, with TRBD1 as a possible D gene (6 bases). This TCR came from a human donor with alopecia areata. CDR3 nucleotides: TGTGCCAGCAGCCCTACAGGGTACGATACGCAGTATTTT. Protein product: CASSPTGYDTQYF.